This T cell receptor (beta chain) appears in the sequencing data of a study of shared clonotypes between healthy human individuals. Study details: The cohort comprised a couple of women and a few men. Their ages spanned 18 to 49 years.

The authors' processing: There were no quality scores in the junction-only immunoSEQ sequences, so filtering differed. The table came from immunoSEQ multiplex PCR; TCRdb's copy has only in-frame clones and leaves some out. V, J and clone size are those of that table, while D and trimming were read from the DNA. The table includes about 2 million clones, approximately 95% detected once. On this clone itself: Its specificity is not known.

Notes on the study in general: Donor scarcity curtailed the genetic and exposure-history diversity represented herein. Larger estimated richness was generally recorded for naive subsets relative to memory subsets.

From germline, CDR1 is GTSNPN and CDR2 SVGIG (reference sequence). V gave up 2 bases and J gave up 4 bases, with 15 bases separating them. The CDR3 loop spans 14 amino acids. Naive CD8 cells lacked CD45RO, underwent positive selection for CCR7 and left out terminally differentiated effector memory CD45RA+ cells. The receptor was derived from a man younger than 35 in good health. Sample: naive CD8+ T cells sorted from blood. V gene TRBV30 combines with J gene TRBJ2-7, with D possibly TRBD2 on 6 matching bases. CDR3 amino acids: CAWSLEGPQYEQYF. The CDR3 DNA sequence: TGTGCCTGGAGTCTGGAGGGCCCCCAATACGAGCAGTACTTC.